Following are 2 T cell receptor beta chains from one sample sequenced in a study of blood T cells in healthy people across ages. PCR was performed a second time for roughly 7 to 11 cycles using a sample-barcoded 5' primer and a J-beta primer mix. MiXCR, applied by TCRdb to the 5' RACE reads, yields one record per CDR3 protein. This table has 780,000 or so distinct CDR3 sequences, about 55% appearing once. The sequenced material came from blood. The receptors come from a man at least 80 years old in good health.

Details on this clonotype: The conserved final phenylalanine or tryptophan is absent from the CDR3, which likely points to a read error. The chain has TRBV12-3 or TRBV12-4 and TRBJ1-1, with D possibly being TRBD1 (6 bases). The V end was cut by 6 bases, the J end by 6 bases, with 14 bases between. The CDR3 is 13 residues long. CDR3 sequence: CASRFQGRAEAFL. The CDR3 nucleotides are TGTGCCAGCAGATTCCAGGGGAGGGCTGAAGCTTTCTTA.

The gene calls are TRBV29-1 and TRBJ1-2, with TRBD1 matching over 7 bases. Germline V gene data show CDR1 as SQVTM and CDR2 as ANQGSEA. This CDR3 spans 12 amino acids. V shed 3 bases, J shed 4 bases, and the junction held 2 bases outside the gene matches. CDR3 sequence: CSVESGGYGYTF. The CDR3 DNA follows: TGCAGCGTTGAGTCAGGGGGCTATGGCTACACCTTC.